This passage covers 27 T cell receptor beta chains from one sample sequenced in a study of lymphopenia after photon versus proton radiotherapy. TCRdb's copy holds only in-frame clones and misses some; the assay was immunoSEQ multiplex PCR. Of roughly 76,000 clones listed, 85% to 95% are singletons. Sequenced material: peripheral blood, taken from a patient treated with photon-based radiotherapy. These receptors were collected from a woman in her 40s with cholangiocarcinoma.

The genes are TRBV27 and TRBJ2-7; D not certain. V lost 0 bases to trimming and J lost 1 base, with 10 bases between them. Germline CDR1 MNHEY, CDR2 SMNVEV (reference sequence). This CDR3 is 15 amino acids long. The CDR3, as DNA: TGTGCCAGCAGTTTATCATGGGCGGAATCCTACGAGCAGTACTTC. Protein: CASSLSWAESYEQYF.

CDR3 sequence (DNA): TGCGCCAGCAGCCAAGTTATTGGGGCAGTCAATCAGCCCCAGCATTTT. Translation gives CASSQVIGAVNQPQHF. The rearrangement uses TRBV4-1 and TRBJ1-5; tentative D call: TRBD1 (5 bases). The CDR3 length is 16 residues. Germline CDR1 MGHRA, CDR2 YSYEKL. Deletions cut 1 base from V and 3 bases from J, with 13 bases between.

V and J are TRBV5-1 and TRBJ2-3, with 10 bases aligning to TRBD2. With V trimmed by 3 bases and J by 1 base, 11 bases remained unmatched. Germline CDR1 reads SGHRS; CDR2 reads YFSETQ. This CDR3 contains 18 residues. The CDR3 sequence is CASSSRATGTSGTDTQYF. The CDR3 DNA sequence: TGCGCCAGCAGCTCACGAGCGACCGGGACTAGCGGCACAGATACGCAGTATTTT.

J is TRBJ1-1 and V is TRBV19; 8 bases match TRBD1. J gave up 2 bases and V 6 bases, and 8 bases lay outside the gene matches. Germline V gene sequence: CDR1 LNHDA, CDR2 SQIVND (reference sequence). The CDR3 length is 15 residues. The CDR3 region is CASRGQGLPNTEAFF. For the CDR3, the DNA is TGTGCCAGTAGAGGACAGGGTTTACCTAACACTGAAGCTTTCTTT. Variable domain in full (rest from reference TRBV19 and TRBJ1-1): DGGITQSPKYLFRKEGQNVTLSCEQNLNHDAMYWYRQDPGQGLRLIYYSQIVNDFQKGDIAEGYSVSREKKESFPLTVTSAQKNPTAFYLCASRGQGLPNTEAFFGQGTRLTVV.

With respect to this clone: Other nucleotide sequences in the sample specify the same CDR3. This rearrangement joins TRBV18 to TRBJ2-7; D call uncertain. This CDR3 region has 13 residues. Per germline, CDR1 KGHSH and CDR2 LQKENI. Deletions cut 2 bases from V and 0 bases from J, with 5 bases between. The DNA for the CDR3 is TGTGCCAGCTCACCAACGGACTCCTACGAGCAGTACTTC. The encoded protein is CASSPTDSYEQYF.

The chain recombines TRBV7-2 with TRBJ1-1; D is undetermined. CDR1 is SGHTA and CDR2 is FQGNSA in the germline V gene. The V gene lost 2 bases and the J gene lost 0 bases, with 10 bases spanning the gap. This CDR3 spans 15 amino acids. The chain's CDR3 is CASSLRASVNTEAFF. DNA of the CDR3: TGTGCCAGCAGCTTAAGAGCTTCAGTGAACACTGAAGCTTTCTTT.

This clone is labeled medium-sized. Mismatch with germline at one junction end may stem from a read error. DNA for the CDR3: TGTGCCAGCAGTTACGACAGGCTGTACGCGCAGTACTTC. This translates into CASSYDRLYAQYF. The V call is TRBV6-5, the J call TRBJ2-7; TRBD1 might be the D (6 bases). The length of the CDR3 is 13 residues. Germline V gene data show CDR1 as MNHEY and CDR2 as SVGAGI.

This clone has just one count. The chain carries TRBV21-1 and TRBJ2-3; whether TRBD2, the table's D call, matches the DNA was not checked. TRBV21-1 is shown as a pseudogene. The CDR3 consists of 18 residues. The CDR3: CASTIPRKVAGKSDTQYF. CDR3 coding DNA: TGTGCCAGCACCATCCCCCGGAAAGTAGCGGGAAAGTCAGATACGCAGTATTTT.

The chain recombines TRBV4-1 with TRBJ2-2; D is uncertain. Trimming shortened V by 1 base and J by 0 bases, and 6 bases separated the two germline ends. The germline V gene has CDR1 MGHRA and CDR2 YSYEKL. The CDR3 is 15 residues long. The DNA of the CDR3 is TGCGCCAGCAGCCAAGGAAATGCGAACACCGGGGAGCTGTTTTTT. The encoded protein is CASSQGNANTGELFF.

The genes are TRBV5-4 and TRBJ2-3; tentative D call: TRBD2 (6 bases). CDR1 SGHNT and CDR2 YYREEE come from the germline V gene (reference sequence). The V and J ends lost 0 bases and 4 bases respectively, with 12 bases between them. There are 15 residues in the CDR3. CDR3 loop: CASSLDGTGADTQYF. DNA of the CDR3: TGTGCCAGCAGCTTGGACGGGACTGGTGCAGATACGCAGTATTTT.

V usage is TRBV2 and J usage is TRBJ2-2; 8 bases are shared with TRBD1. Trimming took 8 bases from V and 3 from J; bases not matched to a gene: 2. Per germline, CDR1 SNHLY and CDR2 FYNNEI. The CDR3 extends over 13 amino acids. The CDR3 DNA is TGTGCCAGCGGACAGGGAGACACCGGGGAGCTGTTTTTT. Protein: CASGQGDTGELFF.

The chain recombines TRBV29-1 with TRBJ1-1; tentative D call: TRBD1 (6 bases). V was shortened by 6 bases and J by 0 bases, with 14 bases between the two germline ends. The CDR3 loop spans 14 amino acids. Per the germline V gene, CDR1 is SQVTM and CDR2 is ANQGSEA. The CDR3 DNA reads TGCAGCGTACTAGGACAGCGGCTGAACACTGAAGCTTTCTTT. This sequence encodes CSVLGQRLNTEAFF. The whole variable domain, remainder taken from reference TRBV29-1 and TRBJ1-1, is SAVISQKPSRDICQRGTSLTIQCQVDSQVTMMFWYRQQPGQSLTLIATANQGSEATYESGFVIDKFPISRPNLTFSTLTVSNMSPEDSSIYLCSVLGQRLNTEAFFGQGTRLTVV.

This clone has more than one count but fewer than ten. The genes are TRBV27 and TRBJ2-7, with 9 bases lining up with TRBD1. Unmatched junction bases numbered 9, after V lost 2 bases and J lost 7 bases. The CDR3 runs to 15 residues. Germline loops: CDR1 MNHEY, CDR2 SMNVEV (reference sequence). In DNA form, the CDR3 reads TGTGCCAGCAGTTTAACGACAGGGGGGACAGGGGAGCAGTACTTC. Encoded protein: CASSLTTGGTGEQYF.

The rearrangement uses TRBV10-1 and TRBJ2-3; D gene uncertain. Deletions cut 9 bases from V and 2 bases from J, with 15 bases between. The CDR3 totals 14 residues. Germline V gene data show CDR1 as WNHNN and CDR2 as SYGVQD (reference sequence). The CDR3 region is CASTSGPSTDTQYF. In nucleotides, the CDR3 is TGCGCCAGTACATCGGGCCCTTCCACAGATACGCAGTATTTT.

This clone was found once. V gene TRBV4-3 combines with J gene TRBJ1-3, with D unresolved. Germline assignment: CDR1 LGHNA and CDR2 YSLEER. The V end lost 7 bases, the J end lost 3 bases, and 19 bases lay between the germline ends. The CDR3 loop spans 16 amino acids. The DNA for the CDR3 is TGCGCCAGCACCCCCTCCCTAGAGCTAGGTGGAAACACCATATATTTT. As protein: CASTPSLELGGNTIYF.

This rearrangement joins TRBV9 to TRBJ2-7; TRBD2 matches at 7 bases. With V trimmed by 4 bases and J by 1 base, 5 bases remained unmatched. Germline CDR1 reads SGDLS; CDR2 reads YYNGEE. The CDR3 runs 14 residues. CDR3 nucleotide sequence: TGTGCCAGCAGCCCAAGCGGGACTTCCTACGAGCAGTACTTC. Translated, it gives CASSPSGTSYEQYF.

The chain uses TRBV5-1 and TRBJ2-5; the D is unclear. V lost 0 bases and J lost 6, with 3 bases in between. The germline gives CDR1 SGHRS, CDR2 YFSETQ. The CDR3 is 11 residues long. This CDR3 reads CASSLDQTQYF. In DNA form, the CDR3 reads TGCGCCAGCAGCTTGGACCAGACCCAGTACTTC. Using reference TRBV5-1 and TRBJ2-5 for the parts outside the CDR3, the full variable domain is KAGVTQTPRYLIKTRGQQVTLSCSPISGHRSVSWYQQTPGQGLQFLFEYFSETQRNKGNFPGRFSGRQFSNSRSEMNVSTLELGDSALYLCASSLDQTQYFGPGTRLLVL.

The chain is built from TRBV5-1 and TRBJ2-3; 8 positions agree with TRBD2. Trimming removed 4 bases from V and 0 bases from J; junction bases left unmatched: 4. Germline values: CDR1 SGHRS, CDR2 YFSETQ. This CDR3 has 15 amino acids. CDR3 nucleotide sequence: TGCGCCAGCAGCGTTCTAGCGGGTAGCACAGATACGCAGTATTTT. This gives the protein CASSVLAGSTDTQYF. The full variable domain, rest sourced from reference TRBV5-1 and TRBJ2-3, is KAGVTQTPRYLIKTRGQQVTLSCSPISGHRSVSWYQQTPGQGLQFLFEYFSETQRNKGNFPGRFSGRQFSNSRSEMNVSTLELGDSALYLCASSVLAGSTDTQYFGPGTRLTVL.

This chain connects TRBV7-9 to TRBJ2-7; maybe TRBD2 (5 bases). Germline V gene sequence: CDR1 SEHNR, CDR2 FQNEAQ (reference sequence). Deletions cut 5 bases from V and 2 bases from J, with 13 bases between. The CDR3 extends over 14 amino acids. The CDR3 bases are TGTGCCAGCAGCGGGCGGGTGGACCCCTACGAGCAGTACTTC. Translation: CASSGRVDPYEQYF.

The V gene is TRBV6-1, the J gene TRBJ1-2; no clear D. The CDR3 has 11 amino acids. CDR1 is MNHNS and CDR2 is SASEGT in the germline V gene. The V and J ends lost 3 bases and 13 bases respectively, with 12 bases between them. CDR3 DNA sequence: TGTGCCAGCAGTGACGTCGTGACCACCACCTTC. Translating it yields CASSDVVTTTF.

The rearrangement joins TRBV10-1 to TRBJ2-3, with unresolved D. Germline CDR1 WNHNN, CDR2 SYGVQD (reference sequence). Trimming pared 3 bases from V and 0 bases from J, leaving 7 bases between. This CDR3 spans 14 amino acids. CDR3 DNA: TGCGCCAGCAGTGAACGGTCTAGCACAGATACGCAGTATTTT. Translating it yields CASSERSSTDTQYF.

This clone is a singleton in its sample. The chain has TRBV5-8 and TRBJ1-2; D remains ambiguous. Germline CDR1 and CDR2: SGHTS and YDEGEE. CDR3 length: 13 residues. The V gene lost 2 bases and the J gene lost 2 bases, with 7 bases spanning the gap. CDR3 sequence: CASSFGGNYGYTF. CDR3 DNA: TGTGCCAGCAGCTTTGGCGGGAACTATGGCTACACCTTC.

The CDR3 sequence: CASTLTGATEAFF. The CDR3 DNA reads as TGCGCCAGCACCTTGACCGGGGCCACTGAAGCTTTCTTT. The V gene is TRBV4-3, the J gene TRBJ1-1, with TRBD1 as a possible D gene (5 bases). Deletions cut 7 bases from V and 4 bases from J, with 13 bases between. Germline assignment: CDR1 LGHNA and CDR2 YSLEER. The CDR3 runs to 13 residues.

This chain links TRBV5-4 with TRBJ2-7, with unresolved D. Germline values: CDR1 SGHNT, CDR2 YYREEE (reference sequence). The V and J ends lost 4 bases and 6 bases respectively, with 14 bases between them. This CDR3 has 13 residues. The chain's CDR3 is CASSMTAGGEQYF. CDR3 bases: TGTGCCAGCAGCATGACCGCCGGTGGCGAGCAGTACTTC.

This chain uses TRBV4-2 with TRBJ2-7; 11 bases align to TRBD2. CDR1 and CDR2 from the germline V gene are LGHNA and YNFKEQ. The junction had 4 bases not matched to a gene; V was cut back by 0 bases and J by 3 bases. The CDR3 runs to 16 residues. The CDR3 DNA is TGTGCCAGCAGCCAAGAAGAGACTAGCGGGATCTACGAGCAGTACTTC. The encoded protein is CASSQEETSGIYEQYF.

The chain couples TRBV6-6 to TRBJ2-5; maybe TRBD2 (6 bases). CDR3 length: 14 residues. Germline CDR1 MNHNY, CDR2 SVGAGI (reference sequence). V was trimmed by 1 base and J by 3 bases, leaving 9 bases between them. DNA of the CDR3: TGTGCCAGCAGTTACTTGGCGGGGAAAGAGACCCAGTACTTC. Protein sequence: CASSYLAGKETQYF.

The V gene is TRBV4-3, the J gene TRBJ2-1; 9 bases are a match to TRBD1. V lost 0 bases, J lost 3 bases, and 0 bases stayed unmatched. The germline V gene encodes CDR1 LGHNA and CDR2 YSLEER. This CDR3 contains 15 residues. CDR3 DNA sequence: TGCGCCAGCAGCCAAGAGGGACAGGGCTACAATGAGCAGTTCTTC. It is translated as CASSQEGQGYNEQFF.